What follows describes a single TCR beta chain. What it binds is unknown. This entry comes from a study of CD8 T cells in ankylosing spondylitis. This CDR3 contains 14 residues. The germline V gene has CDR1 SGHVS and CDR2 FQNEAQ. Trimming took 5 bases from V and 6 from J, leaving 13 bases between them. General study findings and limits: Some of the motif variants had earlier been found in reactive arthritis patients' fluid and blood. What seemed typical of ankylosing spondylitis blood was a TCR beta motif built from several highly homologous variants.

MiXCR, applied by TCRdb to the 5' RACE reads, yields one record per CDR3 protein. The sample has under 250,000 distinct CDR3 sequences, 7.3% seen once. The source is a male donor with ankylosing spondylitis. The chain carries TRBV7-8 and TRBJ2-2; a weak D match, TRBD2 (5 bases). The sequenced material came from blood, either unsorted or a sorted T cell fraction (not recorded which). In nucleotides, the CDR3 is TGTGCCAGCAGCGAGGAGGTTGCCGCCGGGGAGCTGTTTTTT. Encoded protein: CASSEEVAAGELFF.